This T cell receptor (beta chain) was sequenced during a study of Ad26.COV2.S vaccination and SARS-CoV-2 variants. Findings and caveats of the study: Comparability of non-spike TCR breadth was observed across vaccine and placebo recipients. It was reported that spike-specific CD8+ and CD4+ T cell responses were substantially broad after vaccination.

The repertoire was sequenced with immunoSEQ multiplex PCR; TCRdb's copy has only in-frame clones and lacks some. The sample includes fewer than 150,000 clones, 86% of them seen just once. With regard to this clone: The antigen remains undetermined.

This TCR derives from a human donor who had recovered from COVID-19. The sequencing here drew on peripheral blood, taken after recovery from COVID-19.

The CDR3 DNA is TGCGCCAGCAGCCAAGTCGGACAAGCTGGAAACACCATATATTTT. Translating gives CASSQVGQAGNTIYF. This chain links TRBV4-1 with TRBJ1-3; tentative D call: TRBD1 (5 bases). Trimming pared 1 base from V and 2 bases from J, leaving 9 bases between. CDR1 is MGHRA and CDR2 is YSYEKL in the germline V gene. The CDR3 length is 15 residues.